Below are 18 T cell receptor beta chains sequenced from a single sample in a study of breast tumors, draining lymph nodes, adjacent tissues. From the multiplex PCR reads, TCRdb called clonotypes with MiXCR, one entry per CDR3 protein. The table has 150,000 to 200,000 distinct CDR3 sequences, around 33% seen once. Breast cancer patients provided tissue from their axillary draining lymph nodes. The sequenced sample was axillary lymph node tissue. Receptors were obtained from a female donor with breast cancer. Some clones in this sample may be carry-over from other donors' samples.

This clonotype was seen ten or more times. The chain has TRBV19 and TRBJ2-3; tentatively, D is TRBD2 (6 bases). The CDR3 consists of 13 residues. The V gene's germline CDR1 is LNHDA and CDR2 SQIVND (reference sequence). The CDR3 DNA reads TGTGCTTCGGCGCGGGATGGGTCAGATACGCAGTATTTT. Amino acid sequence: CASARDGSDTQYF.

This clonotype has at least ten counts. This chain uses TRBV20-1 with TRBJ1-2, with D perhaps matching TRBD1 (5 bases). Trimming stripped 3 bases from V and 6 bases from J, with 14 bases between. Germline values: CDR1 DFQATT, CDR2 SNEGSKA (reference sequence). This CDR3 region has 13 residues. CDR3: CSASHRTGNGYTF. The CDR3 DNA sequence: TGCAGTGCTAGTCACAGGACGGGGAATGGCTACACCTTC.

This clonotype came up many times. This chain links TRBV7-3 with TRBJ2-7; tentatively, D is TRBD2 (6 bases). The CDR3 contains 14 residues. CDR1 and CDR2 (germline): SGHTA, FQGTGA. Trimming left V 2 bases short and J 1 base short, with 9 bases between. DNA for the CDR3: TGTGCCAGCAGCTTACTTGGGGGGTCCTACGAGCAGTACTTC. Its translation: CASSLLGGSYEQYF.

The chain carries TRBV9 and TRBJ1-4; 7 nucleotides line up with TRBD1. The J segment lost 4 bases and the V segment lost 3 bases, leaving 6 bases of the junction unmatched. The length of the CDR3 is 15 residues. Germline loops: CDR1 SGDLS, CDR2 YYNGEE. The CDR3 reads CASSAAGGGNEKLFF. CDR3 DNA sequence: TGTGCCAGCAGCGCGGCAGGGGGTGGTAATGAAAAACTGTTTTTT. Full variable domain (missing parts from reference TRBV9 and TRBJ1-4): DSGVTQTPKHLITATGQRVTLRCSPRSGDLSVYWYQQSLDQGLQFLIQYYNGEERAKGNILERFSAQQFPDLHSELNLSSLELGDSALYFCASSAAGGGNEKLFFGSGTQLSVL.

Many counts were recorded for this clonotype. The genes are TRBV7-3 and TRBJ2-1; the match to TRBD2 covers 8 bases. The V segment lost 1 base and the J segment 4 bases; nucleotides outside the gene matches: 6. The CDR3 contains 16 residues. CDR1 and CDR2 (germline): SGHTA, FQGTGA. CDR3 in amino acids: CASSLKSGSGYNEQFF. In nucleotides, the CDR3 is TGTGCCAGCAGCTTAAAAAGCGGGAGCGGTTACAATGAGCAGTTCTTC.

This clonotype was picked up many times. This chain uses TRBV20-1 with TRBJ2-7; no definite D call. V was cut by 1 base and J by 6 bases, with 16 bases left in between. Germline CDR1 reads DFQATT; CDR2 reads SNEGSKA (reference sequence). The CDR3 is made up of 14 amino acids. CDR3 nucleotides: TGCAGTGCTAGAGGCCCCGGATCTTCTATCGAGCAGTACTTC. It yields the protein CSARGPGSSIEQYF.

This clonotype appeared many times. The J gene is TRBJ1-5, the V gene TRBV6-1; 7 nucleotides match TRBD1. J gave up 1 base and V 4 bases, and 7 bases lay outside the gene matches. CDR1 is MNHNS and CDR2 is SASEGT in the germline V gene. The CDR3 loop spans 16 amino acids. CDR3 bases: TGTGCCAGCAGTGCCCGACAGGGTGGAAGCAATCAGCCCCAGCATTTT. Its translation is CASSARQGGSNQPQHF.

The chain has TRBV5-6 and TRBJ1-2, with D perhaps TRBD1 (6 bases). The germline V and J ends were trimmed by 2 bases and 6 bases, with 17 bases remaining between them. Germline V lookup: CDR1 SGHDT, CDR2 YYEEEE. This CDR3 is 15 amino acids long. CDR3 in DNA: TGTGCCAGCAGCTTACCAGGGGAGTGGAGACATGGCTACACCTTC. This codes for CASSLPGEWRHGYTF.

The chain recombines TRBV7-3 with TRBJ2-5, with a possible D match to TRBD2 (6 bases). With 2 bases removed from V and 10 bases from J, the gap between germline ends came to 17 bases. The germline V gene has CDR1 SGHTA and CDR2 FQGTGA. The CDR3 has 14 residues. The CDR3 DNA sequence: TGTGCCAGCAGCTTATTGGGGGGACCAAGAGACCAGTACTTC. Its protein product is CASSLLGGPRDQYF.

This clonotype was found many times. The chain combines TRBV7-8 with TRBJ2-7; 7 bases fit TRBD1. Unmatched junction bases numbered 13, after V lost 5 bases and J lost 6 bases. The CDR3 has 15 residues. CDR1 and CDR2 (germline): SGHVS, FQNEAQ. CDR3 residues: CASSTSGTVRLEQYF. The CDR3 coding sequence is TGTGCCAGCAGCACCTCCGGGACAGTACGTCTCGAGCAGTACTTC.

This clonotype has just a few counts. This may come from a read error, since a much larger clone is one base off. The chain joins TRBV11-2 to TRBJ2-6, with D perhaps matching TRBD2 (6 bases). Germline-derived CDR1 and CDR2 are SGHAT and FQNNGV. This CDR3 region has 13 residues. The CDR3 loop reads CASSPRRATVLTF. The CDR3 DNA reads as TGTGCCAGCAGCCCCCGGAGGGCCACCGTCCTGACTTTC.

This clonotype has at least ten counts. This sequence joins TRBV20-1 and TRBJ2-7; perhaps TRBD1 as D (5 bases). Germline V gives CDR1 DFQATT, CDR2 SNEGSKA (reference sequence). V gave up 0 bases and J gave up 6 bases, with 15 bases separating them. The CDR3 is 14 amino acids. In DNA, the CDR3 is TGCAGTGCTAGAGATCCAGGACAAACCTCCGAGCAGTACTTC. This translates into CSARDPGQTSEQYF.

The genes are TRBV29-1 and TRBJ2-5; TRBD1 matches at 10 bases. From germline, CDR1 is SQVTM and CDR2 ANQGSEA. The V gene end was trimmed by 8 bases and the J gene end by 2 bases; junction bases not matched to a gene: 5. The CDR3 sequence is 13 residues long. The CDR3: CSTRQGAQETQYF. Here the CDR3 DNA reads TGCAGCACTCGACAGGGGGCACAAGAGACCCAGTACTTC.

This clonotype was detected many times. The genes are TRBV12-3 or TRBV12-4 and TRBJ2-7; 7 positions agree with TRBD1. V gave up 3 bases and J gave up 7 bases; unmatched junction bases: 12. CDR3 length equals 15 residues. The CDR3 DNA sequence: TGTGCCAGCAGTTTTAAGGGGGCGGTTTTGGTTGAGCAGTACTTC. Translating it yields CASSFKGAVLVEQYF.

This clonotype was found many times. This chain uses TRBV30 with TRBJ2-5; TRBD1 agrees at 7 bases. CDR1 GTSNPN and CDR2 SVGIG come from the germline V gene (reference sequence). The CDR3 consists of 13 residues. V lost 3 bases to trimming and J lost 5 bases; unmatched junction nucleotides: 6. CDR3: CAWSSEGAETQYF. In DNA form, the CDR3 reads TGTGCCTGGAGCAGCGAGGGGGCTGAGACCCAGTACTTC.

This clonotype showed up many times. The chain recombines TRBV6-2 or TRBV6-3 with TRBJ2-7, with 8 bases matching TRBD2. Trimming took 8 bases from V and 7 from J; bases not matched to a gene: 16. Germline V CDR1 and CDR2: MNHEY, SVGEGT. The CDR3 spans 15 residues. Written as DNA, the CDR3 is TGTGCCAGCGACACTACCCTTGGGCGGGGGGAGGAGCAGTACTTC. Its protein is CASDTTLGRGEEQYF.

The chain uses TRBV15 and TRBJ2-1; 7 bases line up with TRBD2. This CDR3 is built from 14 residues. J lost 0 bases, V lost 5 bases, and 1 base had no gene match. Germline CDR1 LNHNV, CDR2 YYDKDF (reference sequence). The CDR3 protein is CATSRGGSYNEQFF. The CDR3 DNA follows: TGTGCCACCAGCCGCGGGGGCTCCTACAATGAGCAGTTCTTC. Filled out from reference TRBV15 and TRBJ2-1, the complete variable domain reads DAMVIQNPRYQVTQFGKPVTLSCSQTLNHNVMYWYQQKSSQAPKLLFHYYDKDFNNEADTPDNFQSRRPNTSFCFLDIRSPGLGDTAMYLCATSRGGSYNEQFFGPGTRLTVL.

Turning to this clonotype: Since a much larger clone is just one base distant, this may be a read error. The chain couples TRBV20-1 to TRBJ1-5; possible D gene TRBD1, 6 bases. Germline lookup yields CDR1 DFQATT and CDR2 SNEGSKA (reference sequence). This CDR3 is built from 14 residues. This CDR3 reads CSARMDRPNPPQHF. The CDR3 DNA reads TGCAGTGCTAGAATGGACAGACCAAATCCGCCCCAGCATTTT.